The next 21 T cell receptor beta chains were all read from a single sample in a study of chemoradiotherapy in HPV16-positive cancers. Method: immunoSEQ multiplex PCR; TCRdb's copy keeps in-frame clones and lacks some. The data hold around 33,000 clones, with around 88% observed a single time. The source material was blood, sampled from a patient who underwent chemoradiotherapy. These receptors were taken from a human donor with HPV-associated anogenital cancer.

The genes are TRBV5-5 and TRBJ2-7, with 8 bases identical to TRBD1. V dropped 4 bases and J dropped 12; count of bases not matched to a gene: 15. The CDR3 length is 14 residues. Germline V gene sequence: CDR1 SGHKS, CDR2 YYEKEE (reference sequence). This CDR3 is CASSTESGTGLAYF. The CDR3 bases are TGTGCCAGCAGCACCGAATCCGGGACAGGCCTTGCGTACTTC. The full variable domain, with the rest looked up from reference TRBV5-5 and TRBJ2-7, is DAGVTQSPTHLIKTRGQQVTLRCSPISGHKSVSWYQQVLGQGPQFIFQYYEKEERGRGNFPDRFSARQFPNYSSELNVNALLLGDSALYLCASSTESGTGLAYFGPGTRLTVT.

The J gene is TRBJ1-1, the V gene TRBV4-1; 10 positions agree with TRBD1. Germline trimming cut 4 bases from V and 4 bases from J; bases unmatched to any gene: 6. Germline CDR1 reads MGHRA; CDR2 reads YSYEKL. This CDR3 has 15 amino acids. CDR3 coding DNA: TGCGCCAGCAGCCTGAAAGGGGACAGGGGCACTGAAGCTTTCTTT. The encoded protein is CASSLKGDRGTEAFF.

V usage is TRBV10-2 and J usage is TRBJ1-5; D is unresolved. CDR1 WSHSY and CDR2 SAAADI come from the germline V gene. The CDR3 has 14 amino acids. V lost 2 bases and J 2 bases, leaving 7 bases between the germline ends. This CDR3 is CASSEGYGNQPQHF. The CDR3 DNA sequence: TGCGCCAGCAGTGAGGGATATGGCAATCAGCCCCAGCATTTT.

The chain couples TRBV18 to TRBJ2-5; D could derive from TRBD1 or TRBD2 (5 bases each). V was cut by 1 base and J by 1 base, with 10 bases left in between. Germline values: CDR1 KGHSH, CDR2 LQKENI. The CDR3 covers 15 residues. This CDR3 reads CASSPRGVSQETQYF. The CDR3, as DNA: TGTGCCAGCTCACCACGAGGGGTTAGCCAAGAGACCCAGTACTTC.

The chain employs TRBV5-8 and TRBJ1-5, with a weak D call TRBD1 (6 bases). The CDR3 contains 15 residues. Trimming removed 0 bases from V and 7 bases from J, with 14 bases in between. CDR1 and CDR2 from the germline V gene are SGHTS and YDEGEE. The CDR3 region has the DNA TGTGCCAGCAGCTTGGGGACAGTTGAATTCCAGCCCCAGCATTTT. This codes for CASSLGTVEFQPQHF.

The V and J genes are TRBV6-6 and TRBJ2-3; tentative D call: TRBD2 (6 bases). The V gene lost 7 bases and the J gene lost 5 bases, with 10 bases spanning the gap. CDR1 is MNHNY, CDR2 SVGAGI, per germline (reference sequence). This CDR3 comprises 12 residues. CDR3 coding DNA: TGTGCCAGCACCCTTAGCGGAGATACGCAGTATTTT. Amino acids: CASTLSGDTQYF.

This clone was seen just once. The V call is TRBV10-3, the J call TRBJ2-6; D is ambiguous. V was trimmed by 8 bases and J by 3 bases, leaving 8 bases between them. The germline gives CDR1 ENHRY, CDR2 SYGVKD. The CDR3 consists of 13 residues. CDR3 in DNA: TGTGCCATCGGCTCGGGTGGGGCCAACGTCCTGACTTTC. Translated: CAIGSGGANVLTF.

The genes are TRBV27 and TRBJ2-2, with D perhaps assigned TRBD1 or TRBD2 (7 bases each). Germline V gene data show CDR1 as MNHEY and CDR2 as SMNVEV (reference sequence). This CDR3 region has 16 residues. Trimming shortened V by 6 bases and J by 5 bases, and 19 bases separated the two germline ends. The CDR3: CASRPLQGRGTGELFF. The CDR3 nucleotides are TGTGCCAGCAGACCGTTACAGGGGAGGGGGACCGGGGAGCTGTTTTTT.

This chain joins TRBV29-1 and TRBJ2-3; D possibly corresponds to TRBD1 (6 bases). Trimming took 2 bases from V and 2 from J, leaving 11 bases between them. The germline V gene encodes CDR1 SQVTM and CDR2 ANQGSEA. This CDR3 has 14 amino acids. The CDR3 is CSVEIQGYTDTQYF. CDR3 bases: TGCAGCGTTGAAATCCAGGGGTACACAGATACGCAGTATTTT.

CDR3 nucleotides: TGTGCCAGCACCGACTCACCGAGGGTGGGCACCACTGAAGCTTTCTTT. Translating gives CASTDSPRVGTTEAFF. The chain links TRBV2 to TRBJ1-1; D uncertain. The CDR3 totals 16 residues. V was clipped by 7 bases and J by 4 bases, with 22 bases between them. Germline CDR1 is SNHLY and CDR2 is FYNNEI.

The chain recombines TRBV11-2 with TRBJ2-4, with no clear D. This CDR3 comprises 15 residues. Germline CDR1 SGHAT, CDR2 FQNNGV. The ends were cut back, 5 bases at V and 8 bases at J, with 19 bases in the middle. The CDR3 here is CASSPPWVNEDIQYF. Here the CDR3 DNA reads TGTGCCAGCAGCCCACCTTGGGTAAATGAGGACATTCAGTACTTC.

The CDR3 is CASSQWAGTSGVSSYNEQFF. The CDR3 nucleotides read TGCGCCAGCAGCCAATGGGCCGGAACTAGCGGGGTCAGCTCCTACAATGAGCAGTTCTTC. The chain couples TRBV4-1 to TRBJ2-1; 10 bases agree with TRBD2. This CDR3 is built from 20 residues. Trimming cost V 2 bases and J 0 bases; bases outside gene matches: 13. The germline gives CDR1 MGHRA, CDR2 YSYEKL.

V gene TRBV2 combines with J gene TRBJ2-5; D uncertain. From germline, CDR1 is SNHLY and CDR2 FYNNEI. V gave up 3 bases and J gave up 4 bases, with 6 bases separating them. CDR3 size: 12 residues. This chain's CDR3 is CASSDLIETQYF. In nucleotides, the CDR3 is TGTGCCAGCAGTGACCTGATAGAGACCCAGTACTTC.

The genes are TRBV28 and TRBJ2-2, with D tentatively TRBD2 (6 bases). V was shortened by 4 bases and J by 5 bases, with 8 bases between the two germline ends. The CDR3 is made up of 13 amino acids. Germline values: CDR1 MDHEN, CDR2 SYDVKM. The CDR3 region has the DNA TGTGCCAGCAGTTACGGGAGAACCGGGGAGCTGTTTTTT. Its protein product is CASSYGRTGELFF.

This chain links TRBV30 with TRBJ2-5; possible D gene TRBD1, 5 bases. The CDR3 has 13 amino acids. Germline assignment: CDR1 GTSNPN and CDR2 SVGIG (reference sequence). Trimming pared 4 bases from V and 1 base from J, leaving 10 bases between. CDR3 in amino acids: CAWKRQGQETQYF. The CDR3 DNA reads TGTGCCTGGAAGAGGCAGGGCCAAGAGACCCAGTACTTC.

This chain joins TRBV5-4 and TRBJ1-1; no clear D gene. V lost 0 bases and J 1 base, leaving 10 bases between the germline ends. The CDR3 contains 15 residues. Per the germline V gene, CDR1 is SGHNT and CDR2 is YYREEE (reference sequence). The CDR3 protein is CASSLAGVANTEAFF. CDR3 in DNA: TGTGCCAGCAGCTTGGCGGGTGTTGCGAACACTGAAGCTTTCTTT.

V gene TRBV11-1 combines with J gene TRBJ2-2; possibly TRBD1 for D (6 bases). V was clipped by 4 bases and J by 7 bases, with 19 bases between them. Germline CDR1 reads SGHAT; CDR2 reads FQDESV (reference sequence). The CDR3 sequence is 16 residues long. The CDR3 region has the DNA TGTGCCAGCAGCTCCCGATGGGACATTGGTGACGGGGAGCTGTTTTTT. This gives the protein CASSSRWDIGDGELFF.

The chain carries TRBV4-1 and TRBJ2-7; D gene ambiguous. This CDR3 contains 13 residues. Germline V CDR1 and CDR2: MGHRA, YSYEKL. V was trimmed by 1 base and J by 3 bases, leaving 7 bases between them. CDR3 region: CASSQGPSYEQYF. The CDR3, as DNA: TGCGCCAGCAGCCAAGGTCCGAGCTACGAGCAGTACTTC.

This clone is a singleton in its sample. The chain carries TRBV28 and TRBJ2-7; a possible D gene is TRBD1 (6 bases). V was trimmed by 7 bases and J by 1 base, leaving 14 bases between them. CDR1 and CDR2 (germline): MDHEN, SYDVKM. The length of the CDR3 is 14 residues. The CDR3 loop reads CASTLGQISYEQYF. CDR3 in DNA: TGTGCCAGCACCCTCGGACAGATATCCTACGAGCAGTACTTC.

This chain connects TRBV2 to TRBJ1-3; a possible D gene is TRBD1 (5 bases). CDR1 SNHLY and CDR2 FYNNEI come from the germline V gene. V lost 7 bases and J lost 13, with 32 bases in between. This CDR3 contains 17 residues. The CDR3 bases are TGTGCCAGCATGCCACTTTGGGGCTCTGGTGAATATTGGAGGATATATTTT. Amino acid sequence: CASMPLWGSGEYWRIYF.

As concerns this clone: At one end, the junction sequence differs from germline, possibly due to a read error. V and J are TRBV7-7 and TRBJ2-1; D possibly uses TRBD1 or TRBD2 (5 bases each). This CDR3 contains 13 residues. Per germline, CDR1 SSHAT and CDR2 FNYEAQ (reference sequence). The CDR3 loop is CASSLGPGGEQFF. The CDR3 nucleotides are TGTGCTAGCAGCTTAGGGCCTGGGGGTGAGCAGTTCTTC.